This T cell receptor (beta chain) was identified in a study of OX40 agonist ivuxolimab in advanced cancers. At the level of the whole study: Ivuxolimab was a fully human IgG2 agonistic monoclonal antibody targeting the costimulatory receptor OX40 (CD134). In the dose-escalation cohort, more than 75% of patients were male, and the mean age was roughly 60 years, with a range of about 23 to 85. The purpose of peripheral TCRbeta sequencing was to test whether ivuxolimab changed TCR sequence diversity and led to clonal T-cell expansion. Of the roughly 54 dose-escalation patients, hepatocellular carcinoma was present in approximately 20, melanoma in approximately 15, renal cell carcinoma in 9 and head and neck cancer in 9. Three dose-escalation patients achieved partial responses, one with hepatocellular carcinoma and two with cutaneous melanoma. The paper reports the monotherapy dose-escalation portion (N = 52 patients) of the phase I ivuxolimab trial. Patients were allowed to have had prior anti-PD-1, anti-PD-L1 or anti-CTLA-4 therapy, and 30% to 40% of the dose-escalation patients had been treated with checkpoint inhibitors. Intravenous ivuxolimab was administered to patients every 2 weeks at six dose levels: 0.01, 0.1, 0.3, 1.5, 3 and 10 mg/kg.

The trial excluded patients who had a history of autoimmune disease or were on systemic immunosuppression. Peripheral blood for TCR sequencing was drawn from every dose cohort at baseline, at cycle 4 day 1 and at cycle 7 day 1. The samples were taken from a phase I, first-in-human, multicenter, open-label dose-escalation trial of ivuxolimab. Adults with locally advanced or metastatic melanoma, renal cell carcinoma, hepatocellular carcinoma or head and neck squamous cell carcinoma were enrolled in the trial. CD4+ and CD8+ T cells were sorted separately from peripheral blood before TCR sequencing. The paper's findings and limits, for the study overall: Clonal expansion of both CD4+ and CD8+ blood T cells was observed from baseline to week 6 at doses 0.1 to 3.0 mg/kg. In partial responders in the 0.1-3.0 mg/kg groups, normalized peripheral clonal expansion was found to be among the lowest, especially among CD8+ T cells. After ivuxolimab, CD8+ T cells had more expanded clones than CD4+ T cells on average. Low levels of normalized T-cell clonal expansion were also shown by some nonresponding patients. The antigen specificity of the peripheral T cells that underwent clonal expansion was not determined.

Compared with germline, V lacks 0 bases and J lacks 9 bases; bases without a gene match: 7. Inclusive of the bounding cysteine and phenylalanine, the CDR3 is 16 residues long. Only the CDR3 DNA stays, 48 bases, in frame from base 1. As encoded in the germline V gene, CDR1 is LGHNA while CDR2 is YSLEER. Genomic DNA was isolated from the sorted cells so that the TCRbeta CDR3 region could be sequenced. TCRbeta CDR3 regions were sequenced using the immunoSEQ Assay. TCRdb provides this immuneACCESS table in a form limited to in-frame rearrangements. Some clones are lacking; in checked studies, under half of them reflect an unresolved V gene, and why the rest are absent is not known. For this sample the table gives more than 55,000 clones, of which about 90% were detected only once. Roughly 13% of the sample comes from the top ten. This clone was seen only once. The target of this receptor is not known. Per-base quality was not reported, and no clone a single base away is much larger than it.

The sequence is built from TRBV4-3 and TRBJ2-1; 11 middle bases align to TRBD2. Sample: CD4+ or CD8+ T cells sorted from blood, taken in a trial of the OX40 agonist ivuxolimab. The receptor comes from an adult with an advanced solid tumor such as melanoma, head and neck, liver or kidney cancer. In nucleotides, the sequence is TGCGCCAGCAGCCAAGATTGGCTAGCGGGAGGTTCTGAGCAGTTCTTC. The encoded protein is CASSQDWLAGGSEQFF.